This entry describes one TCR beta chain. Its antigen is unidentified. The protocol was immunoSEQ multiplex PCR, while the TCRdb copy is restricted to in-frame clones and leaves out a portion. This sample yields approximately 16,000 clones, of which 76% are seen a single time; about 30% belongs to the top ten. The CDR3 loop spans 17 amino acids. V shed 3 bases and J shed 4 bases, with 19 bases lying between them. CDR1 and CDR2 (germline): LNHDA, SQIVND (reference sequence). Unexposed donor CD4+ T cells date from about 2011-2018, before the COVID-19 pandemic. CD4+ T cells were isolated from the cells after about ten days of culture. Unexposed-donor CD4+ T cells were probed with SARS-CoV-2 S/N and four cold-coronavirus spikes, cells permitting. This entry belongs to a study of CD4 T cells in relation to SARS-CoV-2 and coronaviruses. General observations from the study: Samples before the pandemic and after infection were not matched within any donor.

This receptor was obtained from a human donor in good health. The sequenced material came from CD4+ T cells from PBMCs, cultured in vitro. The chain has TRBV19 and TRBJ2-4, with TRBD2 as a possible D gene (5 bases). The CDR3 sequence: CASSIYREGSKKNIQYF. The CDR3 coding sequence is TGTGCCAGTAGTATTTATCGAGAAGGGAGCAAAAAAAACATTCAGTACTTC.